The 19 T cell receptor beta chains listed next were all sequenced from one sample in a study of spatial heterogeneity in lung cancer. Indicated time point: sample taken at primary tumor resection. Whole RNA from tumor, nontumor lung or frozen PBMC was sequenced unsorted. TCRdb passed the 5' RACE reads through MiXCR, listing each CDR3 protein once. The repertoire has approximately 4,100 distinct CDR3 sequences, approximately 24% of them found once; the top ten carry about 25%. The specimen comprised PBMCs, sampled at surgery. These receptors were collected from a female donor with early-stage non-small cell lung cancer.

This clonotype was counted only a few times. Within a library made for alpha chains, this beta chain is off target, and its count is uninformative. V is TRBV20-1 and J is TRBJ2-7, with unresolved D. Deletions cut 7 bases from V and 5 bases from J, with 21 bases between. The length of the CDR3 is 14 residues. Germline-derived CDR1 and CDR2 are DFQATT and SNEGSKA (reference sequence). This chain's CDR3 is CSVPKTGIADEQYF. For the CDR3, the DNA is TGCAGTGTACCAAAGACTGGGATCGCGGACGAGCAGTACTTC.

Points on this clonotype: This beta chain turned up in a library designed for alpha chains; as an off-target read, its abundance says little. The chain carries TRBV7-2 and TRBJ1-2, with D maybe TRBD1 (5 bases). V gave up 2 bases and J gave up 3 bases, with 16 bases separating them. Germline CDR1 SGHTA, CDR2 FQGNSA. The CDR3 has 16 amino acids. CDR3 residues: CASSLSRAGADYGYTF. Here the CDR3 DNA reads TGTGCCAGCAGCTTATCCAGGGCCGGCGCGGACTATGGCTACACCTTC.

This clonotype was picked up a small number of times. Being off target in a library aimed at alpha chains, this beta chain has a size of little meaning. The chain combines TRBV11-2 with TRBJ2-6; 9 bases are a match to TRBD1. This CDR3 has 17 residues. Germline CDR1 SGHAT, CDR2 FQNNGV. J was trimmed by 0 bases and V by 5 bases; bases with no gene match: 5. CDR3: CASSVGQGLSGANVLTF. The CDR3 DNA reads as TGTGCCAGCAGCGTGGGACAGGGACTCTCTGGGGCCAACGTCCTGACTTTC.

In its sample, this clonotype ranks as medium-sized. This beta chain is an unintended read in a library built for alpha chains; its size means little. V gene TRBV20-1 combines with J gene TRBJ2-7; the D gene is possibly TRBD1 (6 bases). The V end lost 0 bases, the J end lost 0 bases, and 12 bases lay between the germline ends. Germline-derived CDR1 and CDR2 are DFQATT and SNEGSKA (reference sequence). This CDR3 is built from 15 residues. The CDR3 is CSARDGGQASYEQYF. The CDR3 DNA reads as TGCAGTGCTAGAGATGGGGGACAAGCCTCCTACGAGCAGTACTTC.

Of note for this clonotype: With the library built for alpha chains, this beta chain is off target and its frequency is not meaningful. The chain is built from TRBV12-3 or TRBV12-4 and TRBJ2-5, with D possibly matching TRBD2 (5 bases). Trimming cost V 7 bases and J 6 bases, with 15 bases left between them. The CDR3 loop spans 13 amino acids. CDR3 in amino acids: CASKRASGKTQYF. The CDR3 bases are TGTGCCAGCAAGAGGGCCAGTGGAAAGACCCAGTACTTC.

As concerns this clonotype: This beta chain is a stray read from a library made for alpha chains; its abundance is not meaningful. This chain links TRBV7-2 with TRBJ2-3; 8 nucleotides match TRBD2. Per the germline V gene, CDR1 is SGHTA and CDR2 is FQGNSA. This CDR3 is built from 14 residues. V shed 1 base, J shed 4 bases, and the junction held 1 base outside the gene matches. The CDR3 loop reads CASSLGGRPDTQYF. CDR3 nucleotides: TGTGCCAGCAGCTTAGGCGGGAGGCCAGATACGCAGTATTTT.

This clonotype is judged medium-sized. Since it is a stray read in a library aimed at alpha chains, this beta chain has a size that is not meaningful. The rearrangement links TRBV3-1 to TRBJ2-7, with D hard to call. V was cut by 4 bases and J by 2 bases, with 3 bases left in between. There are 11 residues in the CDR3. The germline gives CDR1 LGHDT, CDR2 YNNKEL (reference sequence). This CDR3 reads CASSPPYEQYF. Written as DNA, the CDR3 is TGTGCCAGCAGCCCGCCCTACGAGCAGTACTTC.

A word on this clonotype: The library was designed around alpha chains, so this beta chain is a stray read whose abundance carries little weight. The DNA for the CDR3 is TGCGCCAGCAGCCAAGATGTCGAGCGGGCCCCCTACAATGAGCAGTTCTTC. This translates into CASSQDVERAPYNEQFF. The rearrangement links TRBV4-3 to TRBJ2-1, with D possibly being TRBD2 (6 bases). Trimming cost V 0 bases and J 2 bases, with 14 bases left between them. The CDR3 totals 17 residues. Per the germline V gene, CDR1 is LGHNA and CDR2 is YSLEER.

Remarks on this clonotype: As an off-target read in a library built for alpha chains, this beta chain has a frequency of little significance. The chain uses TRBV20-1 and TRBJ2-7; TRBD2 agrees at 7 bases. CDR1 is DFQATT and CDR2 is SNEGSKA in the germline V gene (reference sequence). This CDR3 contains 14 residues. The V and J ends lost 0 bases and 2 bases, in that order; junction bases with no gene match: 4. The CDR3 nucleotides read TGCAGTGCTAGAGATCTACGGGGGGCCTACGAGCAGTACTTC. It specifies CSARDLRGAYEQYF.

Note on this clonotype: This beta chain turned up in a library designed for alpha chains; as an off-target read, its abundance says little. V is TRBV12-3 or TRBV12-4 and J is TRBJ2-3; 13 bases fit TRBD2. Losses at the gene ends were 4 bases for V and 3 bases for J; bases not matched to a gene: 1. The CDR3 is made up of 15 amino acids. CDR3 amino acids: CASSSGLAGTDTQYF. The CDR3 DNA reads TGTGCCAGCAGTTCGGGACTAGCGGGAACAGATACGCAGTATTTT.

This clonotype was counted a few times. This beta chain is an unintended read in a library built for alpha chains; its size means little. This chain joins TRBV18 and TRBJ2-7; 13 bases line up with TRBD2. The CDR3 covers 17 residues. CDR1 and CDR2 (germline): KGHSH, LQKENI. V was clipped by 3 bases and J by 0 bases; unmatched bases: 5. This CDR3 is CASSPEGLAGNSYEQYF. In DNA, the CDR3 is TGTGCCAGCTCACCCGAGGGACTAGCGGGAAACTCCTACGAGCAGTACTTC.

Sample share makes this clonotype medium-sized. This beta chain is a stray read from a library made for alpha chains; its abundance is not meaningful. The V and J genes are TRBV20-1 and TRBJ2-1; 13 bases map to TRBD2. V lost 5 bases to trimming and J lost 1 base; unmatched junction nucleotides: 5. Germline V gene data show CDR1 as DFQATT and CDR2 as SNEGSKA (reference sequence). The CDR3 is 16 residues long. DNA for the CDR3: TGCAGTGCTGGCGGGACTAGCGGGGAGTCCTACAATGAGCAGTTCTTC. Its translation is CSAGGTSGESYNEQFF.

Comment on this clonotype: This beta chain came through as a stray read in a library set up for alpha chains, and its size says little. V gene TRBV20-1 combines with J gene TRBJ2-7; a weak D match, TRBD2 (6 bases). This CDR3 is 13 amino acids long. V lost 3 bases, J lost 6 bases, and 15 bases lay in between. Germline loops: CDR1 DFQATT, CDR2 SNEGSKA (reference sequence). Written as DNA, the CDR3 is TGCAGTGCTAGGGGCGGGATTTTTGGCGAGCAGTACTTC. This sequence encodes CSARGGIFGEQYF.

This clonotype was seen only a few times. This beta chain lies outside the target of a library built for alpha chains; its clone size means little. V and J are TRBV7-9 and TRBJ2-5; 9 bases align to TRBD2. Germline values: CDR1 SEHNR, CDR2 FQNEAQ (reference sequence). Trimming at V came to 5 bases and at J to 1 base, leaving 2 bases not matched to a gene. The CDR3 contains 14 residues. CDR3 loop: CASSPGLAQETQYF. The CDR3 DNA reads TGTGCCAGCAGCCCGGGACTAGCCCAAGAGACCCAGTACTTC. The full variable domain, its missing parts supplied by reference TRBV7-9 and TRBJ2-5, is DTGVSQNPRHKITKRGQNVTFRCDPISEHNRLYWYRQTLGQGPEFLTYFQNEAQLEKSRLLSDRFSAERPKGSFSTLEIQRTEQGDSAMYLCASSPGLAQETQYFGPGTRLLVL.

A word on this clonotype: Within a library made for alpha chains, this beta chain is off target, and its count is uninformative. The chain is built from TRBV5-1 and TRBJ2-5, with D tentatively TRBD2 (6 bases). From germline, CDR1 is SGHRS and CDR2 YFSETQ. This CDR3 spans 13 amino acids. Deletions cut 3 bases from V and 7 bases from J, with 13 bases between. Written as DNA, the CDR3 is TGCGCCAGCAGCTCTGGAGGGGCTGGGACCCAGTACTTC. Translation: CASSSGGAGTQYF.

For this clonotype: The size of this beta chain means little, since it is a stray read in a library made for alpha chains. The chain recombines TRBV28 with TRBJ2-6; TRBD1 matches at 7 bases. Per germline, CDR1 MDHEN and CDR2 SYDVKM. The CDR3 sequence is 14 residues long. V shed 11 bases, J shed 0 bases, and the junction held 4 bases outside the gene matches. CDR3 nucleotide sequence: TGTGCCGCTAACAGGGGCTCTGGGGCCAACGTCCTGACTTTC. Encoded protein: CAANRGSGANVLTF.

As to this clonotype: This beta chain slipped into a library made for alpha chains as a stray read, so its size is not meaningful. V usage is TRBV20-1 and J usage is TRBJ2-1; 13 nucleotides agree with TRBD2. CDR1 DFQATT and CDR2 SNEGSKA come from the germline V gene (reference sequence). V was pared by 5 bases and J by 3 bases, with 13 bases of the junction left unmatched. CDR3 length: 18 amino acids. CDR3 sequence (DNA): TGCAGTGCTCCCGGACTAGCGGGAGCAGGAACAAACTACAATGAGCAGTTCTTC. Amino acids: CSAPGLAGAGTNYNEQFF.

A remark on this clonotype: This beta chain is a stray sequence in a library constructed for alpha chains; its clone size is not meaningful. The chain couples TRBV6-1 to TRBJ2-3; unclear D gene. The ends were cut back, 5 bases at V and 6 bases at J, with 12 bases in the middle. CDR1 and CDR2 from the germline V gene are MNHNS and SASEGT. The CDR3 contains 13 residues. The CDR3 protein is CASSQDLMDTQYF. In nucleotides, the CDR3 is TGTGCCAGCAGTCAGGACCTTATGGATACGCAGTATTTT.

A remark on this clonotype: This beta chain was picked up by a library intended for alpha chains and is off target, so its count carries little meaning. The chain couples TRBV5-1 to TRBJ2-1; TRBD2 might be the D (5 bases). Germline V gene sequence: CDR1 SGHRS, CDR2 YFSETQ. V was shortened by 3 bases and J by 10 bases, with 8 bases between the two germline ends. This CDR3 spans 11 amino acids. The CDR3 region is CASSSGFEQFF. In DNA form, the CDR3 reads TGCGCCAGCAGCTCGGGGTTCGAGCAGTTCTTC.